What follows describes a single T cell receptor (beta chain). Its antigen has not been determined. Per-nucleotide qualities are absent, and no much larger clonotype sits a single base away. The data were obtained in a study of cytomegalovirus exposure and HLA in healthy donors (dated by TCRdb to the late 2010s). Looking at the study overall: According to an earlier analysis of a few hundred of the donors, about 179 million T cells yielded 90 million to 130 million unique TCR beta sequences and around 280 Gb of sequence data. About 300 gigabases of sequencing data and 78 million or so unique TCR sequences were included in an early release covering about 600 HLA-typed donors. Of the roughly 400 genotyped donors, approximately 82% fell in the genetic ancestry cluster associated with self-reported Caucasian donors. The aim of the study was to test whether cataloging public T cell receptors could identify signatures of past pathogen exposure. Using immunosequencing, the study profiled T cell repertoires from fewer than 850 subjects and related those repertoires to cytomegalovirus serostatus. In addition to the first cohort of 650 to 750 subjects, a separate validation cohort of 130 or so different subjects was used. The study combined high-throughput TCR immunosequencing, statistical association of individual TCRs with disease status, and machine learning to predict cytomegalovirus infection status. A later analysis re-examined previously published TCR beta repertoires from more than 650 donors and added high-resolution HLA genotyping to investigate patterns of TCR occurrence. Rather than using new phenotypic data, the later analysis identified candidate immune exposures from TCR beta sequences and from how often those sequences occurred across donors. To decide whether each TCR beta V gene segment behaved as functional or pseudogenic, an earlier analysis of fewer than 750 of the donors relied on high-throughput TCR beta sequencing. Donor age, sex, ethnicity and CMV serostatus were compiled together with the repertoire data. In a later genetic analysis, genome-wide SNP genotypes for about three fifths of the 666 donors were used, and that subset was treated as a discovery cohort. Every repertoire in the discovery cohort had been generated on one and the same sequencing platform. Class I and class II HLA loci were covered by the typing at four-digit resolution. The number of typed donors differed by locus: about 620-640 for A, B, C, DRB1 and DQB1; approximately 540 for DQA1; roughly 600 for DPA1; and some 470 for DPB1. Because of strong linkage in the cohort, roughly five DR-DQ haplotypes were treated as single units for association and clustering. Across some 400 genotyped donors of the cohort, an average of roughly 250,000 unique TCR beta nucleotide sequences per donor were sequenced, and around 20% of those sequences were non-productive.

Per the germline V gene, SGHDT is the CDR1 and YYEEEE is the CDR2. CDR3 length: 15 amino acids, cysteine to phenylalanine. Of all the DNA, just the CDR3 is kept, 45 bases in frame from base 1. V lost 0 bases and J lost 0 bases, and the count of bases not matched to a germline gene is 2. The cohort consisted of fewer than 700 healthy bone marrow donors. All cohort members were sampled while nominally healthy, although unrecorded immune exposures were likely present. The donor was CMV seropositive and was included in the group of about 290 seropositive cohort members. Every donor gave a peripheral blood sample, and the peripheral blood mononuclear cells from that sample were used for TCR beta sequencing. Genomic DNA extraction from the blood cell samples was performed with the Qiagen DNeasy Blood Extraction Kit. What the work shows at the level of the full study, not this receptor alone: A further reported finding was that TCR beta sequences accurately predicted the HLA-A and HLA-B alleles for most subjects in the first cohort. According to a later analysis, parvovirus B19, influenza, CMV and Epstein-Barr virus appeared linked to several top co-occurrence clusters. It was suggested by the authors that the approach could potentially be generalized to other disease states and immunological phenotypes. In vitro tests confirmed that a few of the cytomegalovirus-associated TCR beta chains recognize cytomegalovirus antigens. The cohort was sequenced for TCR beta chains only, and without alpha or paired-chain data the features that could be detected were limited. According to a later genetic analysis, donors in an Asian-associated ancestry cluster had fewer N-insertions in productive TCRs than the approximately 630-donor mean. Because counts were too low, roughly 16 rarely observed V segments, including chromosome 9 orphons, were left out of the earlier analysis of roughly 600 of the donors. Specific HLA alleles were associated with some 15,000 TCR beta sequences at a false discovery rate of 0.05 in a later analysis. A later genetic analysis associated a missense DCLRE1C variant with V-gene and J-gene trimming of TCR beta chains, and an independent cohort replicated the association. Correlated functional status among segregating V segments might reflect linkage disequilibrium, but an unknown experimental factor could not be ruled out. HLA typing was unavailable for some donors at each locus, so association tests used only the typed subset. Immune exposure information for the cohort was limited to CMV serostatus. In a later analysis, HLA-associated TCR beta chains were found to be more clonally expanded and to have lower generation probabilities than equally common non-associated chains. A group of highly shared sequence variants was considered likely to be a technical artifact of the sequencing pipeline. The presence/absence analyses assumed that sequencing depth was roughly uniform across donors, and that assumption may not be true. The classifier was reported to diagnose cytomegalovirus status with high specificity and sensitivity in both the original and validation cohorts. In a later analysis, most CMV-associated TCR beta chains were found to appear HLA-restricted, with HLA associations seemingly driven largely by CMV exposure. Because the 87-base-pair reads could not distinguish some IMGT-functional V segments, including TRBV6-2 and TRBV6-3, those segments were excluded. Most TCR sequences were observed very rarely across donors, whereas some public TCRs were present in many individuals. According to a later analysis, TCR association rates differed among HLA loci, with DRB1 alleles showing the most associated TCRs and HLA-C alleles showing the fewest. In an earlier analysis of 587 of the donors, most TCR beta V segments appeared in productive rearrangements about 87% or about 30% of the time, broadly matching IMGT annotations. The study listed 164 TCR beta chains as associated with cytomegalovirus. Strong co-occurrence of HLA alleles, especially DR and DQ, made assigning TCR associations to individual alleles difficult.

The library was produced with the immunoSEQ multiplex PCR assay. For the multiplex PCR, a mixture combining 60 forward primers for TCR Vbeta segments and 13 reverse primers for TCR Jbeta segments was used. The CDR3 region of rearranged TCR beta genes was amplified from genomic DNA with a multiplex PCR assay. Amplified TCR beta libraries were sequenced as 87-base-pair reads on the Illumina HiSeq System. The study's processing was this. A later analysis tallied roughly 80 million unique TCR beta chains across the 700 or so repertoires, and about 10 million of those chains were shared by two or more donors. A nearest-neighbor algorithm error-corrected the raw reads and collapsed the reads into unique sequences, merging closely related sequences to remove PCR and sequencing errors. To assign V, D and J gene segments, CDR3 sequences were aligned to IMGT reference sequences. For a sequence to be retained, at least a six-nucleotide match to both a V gene segment and a J gene segment was required. Rearrangements were classified as productive when the CDR3 lacked stop codons and remained in frame with V and J, and all other rearrangements were classified as non-productive. Following IMGT convention, CDR3 was defined as the stretch from the second conserved V-encoded cysteine up to the conserved J-encoded phenylalanine. The earlier analysis of roughly 590 of the donors excluded any sequence lacking an unambiguous match to a single V gene segment. In an earlier analysis of more than 500 of the donors, a V segment was called functional when productive rearrangements were above 56.7%, and segregating when the standard deviation between donors exceeded 5%. A statistical classification framework was built for diagnosing cytomegalovirus status from the catalog of TCR beta chain sequences. A later analysis assigned V and J genes by comparing TCR nucleotide sequences with IMGT/GENE-DB human TR gene sequences. In a later analysis, CDR3 sequences and most-parsimonious VDJ recombination scenarios were assigned using the TCRdist pipeline. A later analysis defined each TCR beta chain by its CDR3 amino acid sequence plus V-gene family, and excluded reads lacking a unique V-gene family. A later analysis removed several hundred highly shared, low-generation-probability nucleotide sequences to deal with suspected cross-contamination and a sequencing artifact. A later analysis calculated a clonal expansion index for each public chain from normalized within-repertoire ranks of inferred template counts. In a later analysis, generation probabilities were computed with a VDJ recombination model fitted to out-of-frame rearrangements, and the resulting probabilities were checked against IGoR. In a later analysis, TCR-TCR, TCR-HLA and TCR-CMV co-occurrence was scored with hypergeometric tests, and a repertoire-size bias correction was applied to TCR pairs. False discovery rates were estimated in a later analysis by permuting HLA or CMV assignments 20 times. In a later analysis, co-occurring TCRs were grouped using DBSCAN, with TCRdist sequence similarity added in when clustering inside HLA-allele-positive subsets. Repertoires with fewer than 30,000 or more than 120,000 public chains were left out of co-occurrence clustering, as were several repertoires with anomalous nucleotide sharing. TCRdb obtained this table from immuneACCESS and retained in-frame rearrangements with V and J assigned. These tables miss some clones; where compared with another copy, unresolved V genes account for less than half of the shortfall, and the remainder is unexplained. D and trimming were read from the DNA, whereas the V and J calls and clone size are those reported in that table. Counted in this sample were around 160,000 clones; roughly 80% of them appeared once. The ten top clones hold 8.5% of the sample.

Here the chain combines TRBV5-6 and TRBJ2-5, with 7 central nucleotides matching TRBD1. The sample consisted of PBMCs. The receptor comes from a male donor in good health and CMV-seropositive. The CDR3 corresponds to CASSLGDSDQETQYF. DNA sequence: TGTGCCAGCAGCTTGGGGGACAGCGACCAAGAGACCCAGTACTTC.